This TCR beta chain was obtained from a study of shared clonotypes between healthy human individuals. Study results and caveats: Sequencing depth was expected to affect clonotype sharing among donors.

On this clone itself: Its specificity is unknown.

The repertoire was sequenced with immunoSEQ multiplex PCR; TCRdb's copy has only in-frame clones and lacks some. The repertoire consists of over 400,000 clones, with more than 95% occurring once and the leading ten covering 0.055% to 0.075%. V was trimmed by 1 base and J by 3 bases, leaving 10 bases between them. The germline CDR1 and CDR2 sequences are LNHDA and SQIVND (reference sequence). CDR3 size: 15 residues. The specimen sequenced was naive CD4+ T cells sorted from blood. The subset was: CD45RA+ positively selected. The chain employs TRBV19 and TRBJ1-5, with D unresolved. The TCR sequence derives from a woman in her twenties or thirties in good health. CDR3 bases: TGTGCCAGTAGTATAGTACCGGAGGCCAATCAGCCCCAGCATTTT. This sequence encodes CASSIVPEANQPQHF.